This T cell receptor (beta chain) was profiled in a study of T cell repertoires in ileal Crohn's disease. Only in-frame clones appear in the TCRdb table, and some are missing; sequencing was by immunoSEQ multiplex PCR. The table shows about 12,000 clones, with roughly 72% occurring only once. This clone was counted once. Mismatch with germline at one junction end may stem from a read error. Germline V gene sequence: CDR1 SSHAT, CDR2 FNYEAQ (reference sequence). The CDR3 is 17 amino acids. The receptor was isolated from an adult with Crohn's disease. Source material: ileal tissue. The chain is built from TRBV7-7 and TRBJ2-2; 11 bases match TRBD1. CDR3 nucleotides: TGTGCTAGCAGCTCTCGGACAGGGGGCGCGAGTACCGGGGAGCTGTTTTTT. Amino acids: CASSSRTGGASTGELFF.